The sequence of this T cell receptor (beta chain) was determined in a study of blood T cell repertoires in COVID-19. About the study: From the United States, Italy and Spain came samples of acute and convalescent COVID-19. PBMCs, B-cell-depleted T cells, or T cells provided the cDNA or gDNA that made up the material.

Authors' analysis steps: It was from reference gene primer amplification that nucleated cell counts were estimated. Produced via immunoSEQ multiplex PCR; TCRdb's table is partial and in-frame only. V and J calls and clone size are given by that table; D and trimming were obtained from the DNA. The table has around 100,000 clones, around 66% seen once. Only one count was recorded for this clone. This CDR3 region has 15 residues. CDR1 LGHNA and CDR2 YSLEER come from the germline V gene. Unmatched junction bases numbered 7, after V lost 5 bases and J lost 5 bases. Material: peripheral blood. The chain uses TRBV4-3 and TRBJ2-7; 12 nucleotides agree with TRBD2. The receptor comes from a man older than 75 with acute or convalescent COVID-19. CDR3 residues: CASSSRTSGTDEQYF. In DNA form, the CDR3 reads TGCGCCAGCAGCTCCCGGACTAGCGGGACAGACGAGCAGTACTTC.